This T cell receptor (beta chain) stems from a study of T cells in localized non-small cell lung cancer. Study-level findings and limits: Longer overall survival was linked to higher blood T cell density.

On this clone itself: Its matching antigen is unknown.

This table comes from immunoSEQ multiplex PCR, and its TCRdb copy is limited to in-frame clones, with some not included. The table records about 20,000 clones, over 70% of them present only once. The CDR3 loop spans 16 amino acids. Germline assignment: CDR1 SGDLS and CDR2 YYNGEE. V shed 2 bases and J shed 0 bases, with 11 bases lying between them. The receptor was derived from a man aged 40-75 years with stage II squamous cell lung carcinoma. The source material was PBMCs, sampled before any cancer treatment. The chain is built from TRBV9 and TRBJ2-2, with D possibly being TRBD1 or TRBD2 (5 bases each). The CDR3 DNA is TGTGCCAGCAGCGTGAGAGGGGACGCGAACACCGGGGAGCTGTTTTTT. Its protein product is CASSVRGDANTGELFF.